The present entry profiles one T cell receptor beta chain with its context. CDR1 is SGHRS, CDR2 YFSETQ, per germline. V gave up 4 bases and J gave up 8 bases; unmatched junction bases: 5. CDR3 size: 15 residues. The sample is drawn from a study of blood T cell repertoires in COVID-19. The overall study: T cells, B-cell-depleted T cells, or PBMCs supplied cDNA or gDNA.

How the authors handled the data: Counts of nucleated cells, estimated from reference gene primer amplification, were obtained. The method was immunoSEQ multiplex PCR; TCRdb's version includes in-frame clones alone and lacks a portion of them. The D gene and trimming were derived from the DNA, and the V and J assignments and clone size from that table. The profile shows 180,000 or so clones, approximately 89% of them singletons. The TCR sequence derives from a man in his forties with active or convalescent COVID-19. The sample consisted of peripheral blood. The chain combines TRBV5-1 with TRBJ2-3; the match to TRBD2 covers 15 bases. CDR3 nucleotide sequence: TGCGCCAGCAGCCTCGGACTAGCGGGGGGGTCTACGCAGTATTTT. Translated: CASSLGLAGGSTQYF. The full variable domain, its missing parts supplied by reference TRBV5-1 and TRBJ2-3, is KAGVTQTPRYLIKTRGQQVTLSCSPISGHRSVSWYQQTPGQGLQFLFEYFSETQRNKGNFPGRFSGRQFSNSRSEMNVSTLELGDSALYLCASSLGLAGGSTQYFGPGTRLTVL.